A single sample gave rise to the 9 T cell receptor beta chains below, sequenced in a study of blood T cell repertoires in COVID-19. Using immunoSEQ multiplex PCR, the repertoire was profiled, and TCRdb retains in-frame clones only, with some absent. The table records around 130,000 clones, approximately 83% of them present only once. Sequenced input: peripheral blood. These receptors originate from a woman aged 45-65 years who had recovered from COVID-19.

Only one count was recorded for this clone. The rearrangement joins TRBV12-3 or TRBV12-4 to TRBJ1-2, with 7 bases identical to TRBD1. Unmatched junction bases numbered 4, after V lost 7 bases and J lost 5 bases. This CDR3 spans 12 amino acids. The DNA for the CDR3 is TGTGCCAGCACGAACAGGGGATATGGCTACACCTTC. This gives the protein CASTNRGYGYTF.

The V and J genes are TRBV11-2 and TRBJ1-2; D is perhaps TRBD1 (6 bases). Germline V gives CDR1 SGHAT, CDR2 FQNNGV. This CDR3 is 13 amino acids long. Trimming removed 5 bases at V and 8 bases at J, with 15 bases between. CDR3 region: CASSPDSFRGYTF. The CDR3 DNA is TGTGCCAGCAGCCCGGACAGTTTCCGCGGCTACACCTTC.

Here the CDR3 reads CASSVDYGRNQETQYF. DNA for the CDR3: TGTGCCAGCAGCGTAGATTATGGCCGTAACCAAGAGACCCAGTACTTC. J is TRBJ2-5 and V is TRBV9; D is ambiguous. V gave up 0 bases and J gave up 0 bases, with 12 bases separating them. The CDR3 loop spans 16 amino acids. The V gene's germline CDR1 is SGDLS and CDR2 YYNGEE.

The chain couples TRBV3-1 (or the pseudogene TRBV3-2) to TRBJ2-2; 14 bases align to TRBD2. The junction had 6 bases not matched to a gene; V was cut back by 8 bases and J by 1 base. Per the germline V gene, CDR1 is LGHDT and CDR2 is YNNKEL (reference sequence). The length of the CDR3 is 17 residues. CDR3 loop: CASRRLAGGLNTGELFF. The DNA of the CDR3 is TGTGCCAGCCGCCGACTAGCGGGGGGGCTGAACACCGGGGAGCTGTTTTTT.

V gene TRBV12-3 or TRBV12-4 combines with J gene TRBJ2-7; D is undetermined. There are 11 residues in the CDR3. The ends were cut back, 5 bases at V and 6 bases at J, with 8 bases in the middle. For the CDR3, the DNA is TGTGCCAGCAGTCGCGCGAGCGAGCAGTACTTC. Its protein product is CASSRASEQYF.

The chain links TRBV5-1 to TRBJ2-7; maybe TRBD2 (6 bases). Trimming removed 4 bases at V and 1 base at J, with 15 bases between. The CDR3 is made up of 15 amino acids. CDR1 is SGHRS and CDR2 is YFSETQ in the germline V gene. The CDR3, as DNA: TGCGCCAGCAGCCAAAGCAGGGAGGTGTCCTACGAGCAGTACTTC. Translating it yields CASSQSREVSYEQYF. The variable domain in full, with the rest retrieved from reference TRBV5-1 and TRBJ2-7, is KAGVTQTPRYLIKTRGQQVTLSCSPISGHRSVSWYQQTPGQGLQFLFEYFSETQRNKGNFPGRFSGRQFSNSRSEMNVSTLELGDSALYLCASSQSREVSYEQYFGPGTRLTVT.

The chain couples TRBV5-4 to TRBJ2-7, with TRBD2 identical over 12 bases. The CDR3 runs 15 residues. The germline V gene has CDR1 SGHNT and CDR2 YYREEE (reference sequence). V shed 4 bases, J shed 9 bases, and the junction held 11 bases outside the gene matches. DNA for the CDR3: TGTGCCAGCAGCGGCCCTAGCGGGGGGGATTCTGTGCAGTACTTC. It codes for CASSGPSGGDSVQYF.

CDR3 sequence reads: CAWSRGGPYNEQFF. The CDR3 DNA is TGTGCCTGGAGTCGTGGAGGACCCTACAATGAGCAGTTCTTC. The chain joins TRBV30 to TRBJ2-1; tentatively, D is TRBD2 (5 bases). CDR3 length: 14 amino acids. V lost 2 bases and J lost 2, with 10 bases in between. Looked up from germline, CDR1 is GTSNPN and CDR2 is SVGIG (reference sequence). The full variable domain, with the rest looked up from reference TRBV30 and TRBJ2-1, is SQTIHQWPATLVQPVGSPLSLECTVEGTSNPNLYWYRQAAGRGLQLLFYSVGIGQISSEVPQNLSASRPQDRQFILSSKKLLLSDSGFYLCAWSRGGPYNEQFFGPGTRLTVL.

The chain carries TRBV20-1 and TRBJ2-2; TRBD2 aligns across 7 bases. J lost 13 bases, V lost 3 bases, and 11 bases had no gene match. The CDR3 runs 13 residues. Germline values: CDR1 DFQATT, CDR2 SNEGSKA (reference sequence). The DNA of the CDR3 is TGCAGTGCTAGTGAGGCGGCCACGGGAGGGCTGTTTTTT. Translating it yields CSASEAATGGLFF.